This T cell receptor beta chain was sequenced during a study of beta chain features in type 1 diabetes. Stem cell-like memory, regulatory, central memory and naive CD4+ cells were sorted via CD45RO/CCR7/CD25/CD127/CD95/CD27. In germline, CDR1 is SGDLS, CDR2 YYNGEE. Trimming removed 4 bases at V and 4 bases at J, with 17 bases between. The CDR3 has 15 residues. The table lists this clone with a few counts. Its cognate antigen is unknown. General observations from the study: For Type 1 diabetes patients, all four CD4+ subsets carried TCRB CDR3s that were moderately but significantly shorter. TCRB repertoires of naive, central memory and Treg cells appeared more similar among patients than among healthy donors.

TCRB transcripts that were expressed got sequenced, as all of the isolated RNA had been reverse transcribed. Regulatory, naive and central memory T cell samples averaged about 3.57 million reads. Repertoires were generated with immunoSEQ multiplex PCR, while TCRdb's copy carries only in-frame clones and drops some. This table has 250,000 to 300,000 clones, around 24% appearing once. The V call is TRBV9, the J call TRBJ1-1, with a tentative D call TRBD1 (5 bases). This receptor was taken from a woman in her thirties with type 1 diabetes. Sequencing was carried out using naive CD4+ T cells from blood. In DNA form, the CDR3 reads TGTGCCAGCAGCCCCCAGGACTGGGGGGGCACTGAAGCTTTCTTT. This translates into CASSPQDWGGTEAFF. Based on the CDR3 plus reference TRBV9 and TRBJ1-1, the full variable domain is DSGVTQTPKHLITATGQRVTLRCSPRSGDLSVYWYQQSLDQGLQFLIQYYNGEERAKGNILERFSAQQFPDLHSELNLSSLELGDSALYFCASSPQDWGGTEAFFGQGTRLTVV.